The clone carrying this T cell receptor beta chain was seen a handful of times. What it binds is unknown. Assay used: immunoSEQ multiplex PCR; TCRdb lists only in-frame clones, some missing. Here the sample spans approximately 80,000 clones, 75% to 85% being singletons. The data were obtained in a study of OX40 agonist ivuxolimab in advanced cancers. General study points: Partial responders at 0.1-3.0 mg/kg had among the lowest clonal expansion. In a subset of nonresponders, normalized T-cell clonal expansion was also low. At 0.1 to 3.0 mg/kg, clonal expansion of CD4+ and CD8+ blood T cells had occurred by week 6.

Germline CDR1 SNHLY, CDR2 FYNNEI. Trimming took 2 bases from V and 3 from J, leaving 7 bases between them. CDR3 length: 13 residues. The starting material was CD4+ or CD8+ T cells sorted from blood, obtained in a trial of the OX40 agonist ivuxolimab. This clonotype was sampled from an adult with an advanced solid tumor such as melanoma, head and neck, liver or kidney cancer. The chain has TRBV2 and TRBJ1-2, with D uncertain. The CDR3 is CASSELGHYGYTF. The CDR3 region has the DNA TGTGCCAGCAGTGAATTAGGGCACTATGGCTACACCTTC.